This is a list of T cell receptor beta chains from one sample in a study of shared clonotypes between healthy human individuals. Profiled with immunoSEQ multiplex PCR; TCRdb holds only in-frame clones, not every one. The sample has around 700,000 clones; less than 85% are singletons. Sequencing was carried out using memory CD4+ T cells sorted from blood. These receptors were obtained from a woman aged 25 to 39 in good health. The CDR3 runs from the conserved cysteine through the conserved F or W. D genes are given only for firm matches. A row's size may be missing; if present it is once, few, many or a size class.

clone_size	j_call	v_call	d_call	cdr3_aa	cdr3_nt
few	TRBJ2-1	TRBV28	NA	CASSRLPGNNEQFF	TGTGCCAGCAGTCGACTCCCGGGGAACAATGAGCAGTTCTTC
many	TRBJ1-1	TRBV19	NA	CASSVQSNTEAFF	TGTGCCAGCTCTGTACAGTCGAACACTGAAGCTTTCTTT
NA	TRBJ2-1	TRBV4-2	TRBD2	CASSSGGGGGAYNEQFF	TGTGCCAGCAGCTCCGGTGGTGGCGGGGGAGCGTACAATGAGCAGTTCTTC
NA	TRBJ2-7	TRBV7-2	NA	CASSLVYASYEQYF	TGTGCCAGCAGCTTAGTTTACGCATCCTACGAGCAGTACTTC
NA	TRBJ2-5	TRBV28	TRBD1	CASSPGTGYQETQYF	TGTGCCAGCAGTCCCGGGACAGGGTATCAAGAGACCCAGTACTTC
once	TRBJ2-7	TRBV10-3	TRBD1	CAISERTGNDEQYF	TGTGCCATCAGTGAAAGGACAGGGAACGACGAGCAGTACTTC
NA	TRBJ1-5	TRBV2	NA	CASTPEILSNQPQHF	TGTGCCAGCACCCCGGAAATTCTAAGCAATCAGCCCCAGCATTTT
NA	TRBJ2-3	TRBV7-8	NA	CASSSSGTWDTDTQYF	TGTGCCAGCAGCTCCTCCGGGACATGGGACACAGATACGCAGTATTTT
NA	TRBJ1-2	TRBV2	NA	CASSFRQEHPNYGYTF	TGTGCCAGCAGCTTTCGGCAGGAACATCCCAACTATGGCTACACCTTC
NA	TRBJ2-1	TRBV9	NA	CATSRWESNNEQFF	TGTGCCACCTCTAGGTGGGAGTCCAACAATGAGCAGTTCTTC
NA	TRBJ1-1	TRBV6-5	NA	CASSYSEGTEAFF	TGTGCCAGCAGTTACTCGGAAGGGACTGAAGCTTTCTTT
NA	TRBJ2-1	TRBV6-6	TRBD2	CASSVSSGSYNEQFF	TGTGCCAGCAGTGTATCTAGCGGGAGCTACAATGAGCAGTTCTTC
NA	TRBJ2-7	TRBV18	NA	CASSPMGMQGEEQYF	TGTGCCAGCTCCCCCATGGGTATGCAGGGCGAAGAGCAGTACTTC
NA	TRBJ2-3	TRBV5-1	TRBD2	CASSLVLTSGRDTQYF	TGCGCCAGCAGCTTGGTGCTAACTAGCGGAAGAGATACGCAGTATTTT
NA	TRBJ2-6	TRBV7-2	NA	CASSSQLTGANVLTF	TGTGCCAGCAGCTCACAACTCACTGGGGCCAACGTCCTGACTTTC
many	TRBJ2-7	TRBV7-8	NA	CASSLEISYEQYF	TGTGCCAGCAGCTTAGAGATTTCCTACGAGCAGTACTTC
NA	TRBJ1-5	TRBV7-2	NA	CASSQGRNQPQHF	TGTGCCAGCAGCCAAGGACGCAATCAGCCCCAGCATTTT
NA	TRBJ1-5	TRBV15	NA	CATSRNRGNQPQHF	TGTGCCACCAGCAGAAATCGGGGGAATCAGCCCCAGCATTTT
NA	TRBJ2-3	TRBV5-1	TRBD2	CASSLASGGYTDTQYF	TGCGCCAGCAGCTTGGCTAGCGGGGGCTACACAGATACGCAGTATTTT
few	TRBJ1-2	TRBV2	NA	CASSDSRSSGYTF	TGTGCCAGCAGTGACTCCAGGTCCTCTGGCTACACCTTC
NA	TRBJ2-1	TRBV7-3	TRBD2	CASSPGLAGGKYNEQFF	TGTGCCAGCAGCCCAGGACTAGCGGGAGGGAAGTACAATGAGCAGTTCTTC
NA	TRBJ1-2	TRBV29-1	NA	CSVEGVQAFNGYTF	TGCAGCGTTGAAGGGGTGCAGGCTTTTAATGGCTACACCTTC
NA	TRBJ2-2	TRBV7-7	NA	CASSEVVGGTGELFF	TGTGCCAGCAGCGAAGTGGTGGGAGGAACCGGGGAGCTGTTTTTT
few	TRBJ2-1	TRBV20-1	NA	CSVDGYNEQFF	TGCAGTGTAGATGGTTACAATGAGCAGTTCTTC
NA	TRBJ2-5	TRBV2	NA	CASSGRQVQETQYF	TGTGCCAGCAGTGGCAGACAGGTCCAAGAGACCCAGTACTTC
NA	TRBJ2-7	TRBV4-2	TRBD2	CASRMTSANYEQYF	TGTGCCAGCAGGATGACTAGCGCGAACTACGAGCAGTACTTC
NA	TRBJ2-1	TRBV11-2	NA	CASSLGVREGSDEQFF	TGTGCCAGCAGCTTAGGTGTACGGGAAGGCAGTGATGAGCAGTTCTTC
NA	TRBJ2-5	TRBV11-2	NA	CASSPRGGWRETQYF	TGTGCCAGCAGCCCCCGAGGGGGGTGGAGGGAGACCCAGTACTTC
many	TRBJ1-1	TRBV14	NA	CASSQGYSWGRNTEAFF	TGTGCCAGCAGCCAAGGTTATTCGTGGGGGCGGAACACTGAAGCTTTCTTT
NA	TRBJ1-5	TRBV28	NA	CASSLRYGSNQPQHF	TGTGCCAGCAGTTTAAGGTATGGTAGCAATCAGCCCCAGCATTTT
NA	TRBJ2-2	TRBV2	NA	CASTRLSEFTGELFF	TGTGCCAGCACCCGCCTTTCGGAGTTCACCGGGGAGCTGTTTTTT
NA	TRBJ2-5	TRBV11-3	TRBD1	CASSQGTGGETQYF	TGTGCCAGCAGCCAGGGGACAGGGGGCGAGACCCAGTACTTC
NA	TRBJ1-4	TRBV4-1	NA	CASSQDGLRSLFF	TGCGCCAGCAGCCAAGATGGCCTGAGGTCGCTGTTTTTT
NA	TRBJ2-1	TRBV6-6	TRBD1	CASRTAGQGRRNEQFF	TGTGCCAGCAGGACCGCGGGACAGGGTCGTCGGAATGAGCAGTTCTTC
NA	TRBJ2-1	TRBV18	NA	CASSLQGYNEQFF	TGTGCCAGCTCATTACAGGGTTACAATGAGCAGTTCTTC
NA	TRBJ1-1	TRBV5-1	TRBD1	CASSSTGTGNTEAFF	TGCGCCAGCAGCTCAACCGGGACAGGGAACACTGAAGCTTTCTTT
NA	TRBJ2-1	TRBV4-1	NA	CASSQGESGGYNEQFF	TGCGCCAGCAGCCAAGGGGAGTCGGGCGGGTACAATGAGCAGTTCTTC
NA	TRBJ1-6	TRBV28	NA	CASSFGHSYNSPLHF	TGTGCCAGCAGTTTCGGGCACAGCTATAATTCACCCCTCCACTTT
NA	TRBJ1-1	TRBV14	NA	CASSQAGLGFNTEAFF	TGTGCCAGCAGCCAAGCCGGGCTCGGTTTTAACACTGAAGCTTTCTTT
NA	TRBJ1-2	TRBV27	NA	CASSYDNYGYTF	TGTGCCAGCAGTTACGACAACTATGGCTACACCTTC
NA	TRBJ2-7	TRBV6-1	TRBD1	CASIVGQGPHEQYF	TGTGCCAGCATAGTAGGACAGGGTCCTCACGAGCAGTACTTC
once	TRBJ2-2	TRBV18	NA	CASSLTHRDVDGELFF	TGTGCCAGCTCACTTACGCACAGGGATGTTGACGGGGAGCTGTTTTTT
NA	TRBJ2-5	TRBV19	NA	CASSPRQAQETQYF	TGTGCCAGTAGTCCCCGACAGGCCCAAGAGACCCAGTACTTC
NA	TRBJ2-6	TRBV19	NA	CASSIFASSGANVLTF	TGTGCCAGTAGTATATTCGCCTCCTCTGGGGCCAACGTCCTGACTTTC
once	TRBJ1-4	TRBV28	NA	CASSDRKEKLFF	TGTGCCAGCAGTGATAGGAAAGAAAAACTGTTTTTT
NA	TRBJ2-5	TRBV5-6	NA	CASSLVDTETQYF	TGTGCCAGCAGCTTGGTAGATACGGAGACCCAGTACTTC
NA	TRBJ2-2	TRBV5-1	TRBD2	CASSLVSSGRPGELFF	TGCGCCAGCAGCTTGGTGTCTAGCGGGAGGCCCGGGGAGCTGTTTTTT
NA	TRBJ2-6	TRBV28	NA	CASSPPRPSEANVLTF	TGTGCCAGCAGTCCCCCCCGTCCTTCTGAGGCCAACGTCCTGACTTTC
NA	TRBJ2-1	TRBV4-1	NA	CASKGSETYNEQFF	TGCGCCAGCAAAGGCAGCGAAACCTACAATGAGCAGTTCTTC
NA	TRBJ2-3	TRBV2	NA	CAVTPGTSTDTQYF	TGTGCCGTCACCCCCGGGACCAGCACAGATACGCAGTATTTT
NA	TRBJ2-1	TRBV28	TRBD2	CASSLRAGERHEQFF	TGTGCCAGCAGTTTACGAGCGGGAGAGAGGCATGAGCAGTTCTTC
NA	TRBJ1-2	TRBV14	NA	CASSQGGIYGYTF	TGTGCCAGCAGCCAAGGGGGGATCTATGGCTACACCTTC
NA	TRBJ2-2	TRBV11-1	NA	CASSREGTGELFF	TGTGCCAGCAGCCGCGAGGGGACCGGGGAGCTGTTTTTT
NA	TRBJ1-5	TRBV5-1	TRBD1	CASRTGDDQPQHF	TGCGCCAGCAGGACAGGGGATGATCAGCCCCAGCATTTT
NA	TRBJ1-2	TRBV7-2	NA	CASGFRQEGGGYTF	TGTGCCAGCGGATTCCGCCAGGAGGGCGGTGGCTACACCTTC
NA	TRBJ2-5	TRBV28	TRBD2	CASSLSAGASETQYF	TGTGCCAGCAGTTTATCAGCGGGAGCCTCAGAGACCCAGTACTTC
once	TRBJ2-1	TRBV7-8	NA	CASSSAGNQQFF	TGTGCCAGCAGCTCCGCTGGAAACCAGCAGTTCTTC
NA	TRBJ1-5	TRBV27	NA	CASSPWDAERQPQHF	TGTGCCAGCAGTCCATGGGACGCCGAAAGGCAGCCCCAGCATTTT
NA	TRBJ2-7	TRBV9	TRBD2	CASSVGGGSDEQYF	TGTGCCAGCAGCGTAGGAGGCGGGAGTGACGAGCAGTACTTC
NA	TRBJ2-7	TRBV7-7	TRBD1	CASSPGTVPYEQYF	TGTGCCAGCTCCCCAGGGACAGTTCCCTACGAGCAGTACTTC